The 11 T cell receptor beta chains below all came from one sample that was sequenced in a study of T cell responses to AZD1222 COVID-19 vaccine. Sequencing was performed with immunoSEQ multiplex PCR; in TCRdb, only in-frame clones are kept and a portion is missing. The sample has 120,000 to 150,000 clones, around 86% seen once; the top ten hold 3.5% to 5%. The source was peripheral blood, collected on day 0 of MenACWY control vaccination. These receptors came from an adult in good health.

The gene calls are TRBV5-4 and TRBJ1-3, with 7 bases that match TRBD1. Unmatched junction bases numbered 1, after V lost 3 bases and J lost 1 base. This CDR3 has 14 amino acids. Germline V lookup: CDR1 SGHNT, CDR2 YYREEE (reference sequence). The DNA of the CDR3 is TGTGCCAGCAGCTGGGACAGATCTGGAAACACCATATATTTT. Translating gives CASSWDRSGNTIYF.

J is TRBJ2-3 and V is TRBV29-1; TRBD2 matches at 9 bases. The CDR3 length is 15 residues. V shed 3 bases and J 2 bases; nucleotides not matched to a gene: 6. Germline lookup yields CDR1 SQVTM and CDR2 ANQGSEA. The CDR3 bases are TGCAGCGTTGAGCGCGCGGGGGGGTTCACAGATACGCAGTATTTT. Translating gives CSVERAGGFTDTQYF.

The chain uses TRBV5-1 and TRBJ1-3; 10 positions agree with TRBD1. The CDR3 covers 14 residues. Per germline, CDR1 SGHRS and CDR2 YFSETQ. Trimming at V came to 4 bases and at J to 7 bases, leaving 5 bases not matched to a gene. The CDR3 bases are TGCGCCAGCAGCCTTGGGACAGGGGTGAACACCATATATTTT. This codes for CASSLGTGVNTIYF.

This chain uses TRBV12-3 or TRBV12-4 with TRBJ1-2; 7 nucleotides line up with TRBD1. V was clipped by 11 bases and J by 4 bases; unmatched bases: 10. The CDR3 is 13 amino acids. The CDR3, as DNA: TGTGCCGTTCCCGGGACAGCTCCCTATGGCTACACCTTC. Its protein is CAVPGTAPYGYTF.

The chain employs TRBV19 and TRBJ1-3; D unresolved. V dropped 8 bases and J dropped 3 bases, with 14 bases sitting between them. The germline CDR1 and CDR2 sequences are LNHDA and SQIVND (reference sequence). The CDR3 runs to 14 residues. The CDR3 region has the DNA TGTGCCAGTGCTAGTCGTGTGAGTGGAAACACCATATATTTT. Its translation is CASASRVSGNTIYF.

This chain joins TRBV28 and TRBJ1-2; 11 bases are shared with TRBD1. This CDR3 spans 13 amino acids. Trimming at V came to 10 bases and at J to 2 bases, leaving 3 bases not matched to a gene. From germline, CDR1 is MDHEN and CDR2 SYDVKM. The CDR3 sequence is CAIGTGGNYGYTF. In DNA form, the CDR3 reads TGTGCCATCGGGACAGGGGGGAACTATGGCTACACCTTC.

V gene TRBV11-2 combines with J gene TRBJ2-2; no clear D. In germline, CDR1 is SGHAT, CDR2 FQNNGV. The length of the CDR3 is 14 residues. V was pared by 5 bases and J by 2 bases, with 9 bases between. The CDR3, as DNA: TGTGCCAGCAGCCCCTTAGCAAACACCGGGGAGCTGTTTTTT. Protein product: CASSPLANTGELFF.

The rearrangement uses TRBV3-1 (or the pseudogene TRBV3-2) and TRBJ2-3; 9 bases are shared with TRBD2. V shed 4 bases and J 2 bases; nucleotides not matched to a gene: 1. CDR3 length: 14 residues. Per germline, CDR1 LGHDT and CDR2 YNNKEL (reference sequence). The CDR3: CASSRGGDTDTQYF. The CDR3 bases are TGTGCCAGCAGCCGCGGGGGGGACACAGATACGCAGTATTTT.

At least ten counts were recorded for this clone. This sequence joins TRBV2 and TRBJ2-3; TRBD1 might be the D (6 bases). Trimming shortened V by 3 bases and J by 2 bases, and 9 bases separated the two germline ends. The CDR3 has 14 amino acids. Germline values: CDR1 SNHLY, CDR2 FYNNEI. The CDR3 loop reads CASSDQGPTDTQYF. The CDR3, as DNA: TGTGCCAGCAGTGATCAGGGGCCCACAGATACGCAGTATTTT.

CDR3 DNA sequence: TGTGCCAGCAGCTGGGGACAAGACACTGAAGCTTTCTTT. This sequence encodes CASSWGQDTEAFF. The chain links TRBV5-5 to TRBJ1-1; D might be TRBD1 (6 bases). Germline V gene lookup returns CDR1 SGHKS and CDR2 YYEKEE (reference sequence). The CDR3 consists of 13 residues. Trimming shortened V by 3 bases and J by 3 bases, and 9 bases separated the two germline ends.

The rearrangement links TRBV25-1 to TRBJ1-2, with D unclear. The CDR3 contains 12 residues. With 4 bases removed from V and 5 bases from J, the gap between germline ends came to 8 bases. Germline assignment: CDR1 MGHDK and CDR2 SYGVNS. The CDR3 nucleotides are TGTGCCAGCAGTGCGGCCGGGTATGGCTACACCTTC. Protein sequence: CASSAAGYGYTF.